This TCR beta chain derives from a study of T cell responses to AZD1222 COVID-19 vaccine. Study-level information: Pooling of second doses given at about 4 or about 12 weeks was done.

Clones were read by immunoSEQ multiplex PCR, and TCRdb kept only the in-frame ones, dropping some. Among tens of thousands of clones listed, around 90% were seen once. V dropped 3 bases and J dropped 4 bases, with 18 bases sitting between them. Germline V gene sequence: CDR1 GTSNPN, CDR2 SVGIG (reference sequence). The CDR3 has 15 residues. Here the sequenced sample was peripheral blood, taken on day 0 of AZD1222 vaccination. The origin of this receptor is an adult in good health. The V call is TRBV30, the J call TRBJ1-2; D is possibly TRBD1 (5 bases). The CDR3 spells CAWSVIRTGGYGYTF. The CDR3 DNA sequence: TGTGCCTGGAGCGTTATCAGAACAGGTGGCTATGGCTACACCTTC.